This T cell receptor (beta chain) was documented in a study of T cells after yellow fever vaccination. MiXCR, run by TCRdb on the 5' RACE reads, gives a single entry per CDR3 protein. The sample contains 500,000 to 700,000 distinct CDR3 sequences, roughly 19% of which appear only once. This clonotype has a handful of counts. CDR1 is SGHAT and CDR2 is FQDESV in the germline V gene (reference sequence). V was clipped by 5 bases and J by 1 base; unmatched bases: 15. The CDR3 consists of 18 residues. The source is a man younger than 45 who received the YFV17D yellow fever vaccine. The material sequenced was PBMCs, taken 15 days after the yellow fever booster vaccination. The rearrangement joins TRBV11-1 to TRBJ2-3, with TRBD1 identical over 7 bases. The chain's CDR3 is CASSPSKGQVGGTDTQYF. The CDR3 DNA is TGTGCCAGCAGCCCGTCAAAAGGACAGGTCGGGGGCACAGATACGCAGTATTTT.